Here is one T cell receptor beta chain with its context. V was pared by 1 base and J by 8 bases, with 4 bases of the junction left unmatched. This CDR3 spans 13 amino acids. CDR1 is SGHRS, CDR2 YFSETQ, per germline. This sample is part of a study of control samples from healthy donors and cancer patients. Only in-frame clones appear in the TCRdb table, and some are missing; sequencing was by immunoSEQ multiplex PCR. The table lists around 120,000 clones, about 95% of them singletons. This clonotype was obtained from a man between 25 and 39 years old in good health. The gene calls are TRBV5-1 and TRBJ1-2; 8 bases are shared with TRBD1. The sequenced sample was blood. The CDR3, as DNA: TGCGCCAGCAGCTTGAAAGGGGACAGGGGCTACACCTTC. Translating gives CASSLKGDRGYTF.